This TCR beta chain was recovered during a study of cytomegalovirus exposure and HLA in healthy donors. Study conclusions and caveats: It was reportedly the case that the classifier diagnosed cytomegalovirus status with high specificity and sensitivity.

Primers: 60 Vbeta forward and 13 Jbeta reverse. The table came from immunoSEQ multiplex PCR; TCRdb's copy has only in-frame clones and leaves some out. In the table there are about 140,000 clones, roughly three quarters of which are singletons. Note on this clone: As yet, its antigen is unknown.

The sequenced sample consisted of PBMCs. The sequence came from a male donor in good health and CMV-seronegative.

CDR3 sequence: CASSLGPGQGAWETQYF. In DNA form, the CDR3 reads TGTGCCAGCAGCTTGGGGCCGGGACAGGGGGCTTGGGAGACCCAGTACTTC. The rearrangement joins TRBV7-2 to TRBJ2-5, with TRBD1 matching 12 bases. V dropped 3 bases and J dropped 5; count of bases not matched to a gene: 10. The germline V gene encodes CDR1 SGHTA and CDR2 FQGNSA. This CDR3 has 17 residues.